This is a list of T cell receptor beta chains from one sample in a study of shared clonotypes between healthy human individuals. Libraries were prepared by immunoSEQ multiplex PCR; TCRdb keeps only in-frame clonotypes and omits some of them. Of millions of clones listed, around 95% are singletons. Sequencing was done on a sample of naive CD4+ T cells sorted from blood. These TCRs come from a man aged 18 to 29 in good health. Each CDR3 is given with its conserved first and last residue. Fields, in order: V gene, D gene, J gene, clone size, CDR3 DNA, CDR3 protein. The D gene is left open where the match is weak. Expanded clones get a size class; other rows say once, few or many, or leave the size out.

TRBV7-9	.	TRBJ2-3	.	TGTGCCAGCTCACAGTTCTCAGGCAAGGGTACAGATACGCAGTATTTT	CASSQFSGKGTDTQYF
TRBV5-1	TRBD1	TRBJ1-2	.	TGCGCCAGCAGCTTGGCTGGGACAGGGTTGACCAACTATGGCTACACCTTC	CASSLAGTGLTNYGYTF
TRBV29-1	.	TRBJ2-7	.	TGCAGCGGGGGGGAAAGCTACGAGCAGTACTTC	CSGGESYEQYF
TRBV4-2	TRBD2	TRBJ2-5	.	TGTGCCAGCAGCCAAGAAAGGGGGCTAGCGGGAGCGGAGACCCAGTACTTC	CASSQERGLAGAETQYF
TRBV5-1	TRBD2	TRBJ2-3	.	TGCGCCAGCAGCTTGGTCGGGACTACTCCTAGAGATACGCAGTATTTT	CASSLVGTTPRDTQYF
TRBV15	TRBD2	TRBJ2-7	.	TGTGCCACCAGTGTAGGCGGGAGCTCCTACGAGCAGTACTTC	CATSVGGSSYEQYF
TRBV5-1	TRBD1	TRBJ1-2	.	TGCGCCAGCTCCCAGGACAGGGATGGCTACACCTTC	CASSQDRDGYTF
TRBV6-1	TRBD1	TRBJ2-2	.	TGTGCCAGCACCCCGGGACAGCTGAACACCGGGGAGCTGTTTTTT	CASTPGQLNTGELFF
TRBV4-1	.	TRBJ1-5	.	TGCGCCAGCAGCCAAGCACTCTTCAATCAGCCCCAGCATTTT	CASSQALFNQPQHF
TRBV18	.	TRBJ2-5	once	TGTGCCAGCTCACCACCAGGGGGAGGTGAGACCCAGTACTTC	CASSPPGGGETQYF
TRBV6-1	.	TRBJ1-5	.	TGTGCCAGCAGTGAAAACGGGGCCGGCAATCAGCCCCAGCATTTT	CASSENGAGNQPQHF
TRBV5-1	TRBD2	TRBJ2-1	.	TGCGCCAGCAGCATGGGGACTAGCGGGGGCAGAGAGCAGTTCTTC	CASSMGTSGGREQFF
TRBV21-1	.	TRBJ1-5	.	TGTGCCAGCAGCAAGGGACGAGGTGACCAGCCCCAGCATTTT	CASSKGRGDQPQHF
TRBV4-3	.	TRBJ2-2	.	TGCGCCAGCAGCCCAGTGGAAGGCGGGGAGCTGTTTTTT	CASSPVEGGELFF
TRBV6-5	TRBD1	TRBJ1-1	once	TGTGCCAGCAGTAGGGGGCGCTTGACTGAAGCTTTCTTT	CASSRGRLTEAFF
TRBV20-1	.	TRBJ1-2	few	TGCAGTGCTGTCCGACAGGGCTACACCTTC	CSAVRQGYTF
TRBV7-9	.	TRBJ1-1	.	TGTGCCAGCAGCTTAAATACAGCTCTCCCTACTGAAGCTTTCTTT	CASSLNTALPTEAFF
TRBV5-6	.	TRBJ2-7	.	TGTGCCAGCAGCCGGGGTCCGCCTTCCTACGAGCAGTACTTC	CASSRGPPSYEQYF
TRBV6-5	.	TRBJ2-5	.	TGTGCCAGCAGTTATTCGACGGGAGAGCAAGAGACCCAGTACTTC	CASSYSTGEQETQYF
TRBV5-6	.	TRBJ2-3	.	TGTGCCAGCAGCTTGGTGGGCAGGGACCCCTCAGATACGCAGTATTTT	CASSLVGRDPSDTQYF
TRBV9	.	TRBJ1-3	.	TGTGCCAGCAGCGCCCAGGGCGACACCATATATTTT	CASSAQGDTIYF
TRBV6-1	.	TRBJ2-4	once	TGTGCCAGCAGTGAAGGGTCGGCGGGAAGAAACATTCAGTACTTC	CASSEGSAGRNIQYF
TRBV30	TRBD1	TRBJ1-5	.	TGTGCCTGGAGGGACAGGGAGTATAGCAATCAGCCCCAGCATTTT	CAWRDREYSNQPQHF
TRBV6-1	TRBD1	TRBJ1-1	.	TGTGCCAGCAAACCGGGACAGGGATGGACTGAAGCTTTCTTT	CASKPGQGWTEAFF
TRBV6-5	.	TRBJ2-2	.	TGTGCCAGCAGTTCCCAGCGGAGGACCGGGGAGCTGTTTTTT	CASSSQRRTGELFF
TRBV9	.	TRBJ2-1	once	TGTGCCAGCAGCGTAGAAGTGGGCTCCTACAATGAGCAGTTCTTC	CASSVEVGSYNEQFF
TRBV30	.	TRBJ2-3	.	TGTGCCTGGAGCCTACAGGGTGCCGATCCGCAGTATTTT	CAWSLQGADPQYF
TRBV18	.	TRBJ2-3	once	TGTGCCAGCTCACTTTCCCCTAGCACAGATACGCAGTATTTT	CASSLSPSTDTQYF
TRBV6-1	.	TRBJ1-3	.	TGTGCCAGCAGTGAAGGTCTGCAGGGTGCGGACACCATATATTTT	CASSEGLQGADTIYF